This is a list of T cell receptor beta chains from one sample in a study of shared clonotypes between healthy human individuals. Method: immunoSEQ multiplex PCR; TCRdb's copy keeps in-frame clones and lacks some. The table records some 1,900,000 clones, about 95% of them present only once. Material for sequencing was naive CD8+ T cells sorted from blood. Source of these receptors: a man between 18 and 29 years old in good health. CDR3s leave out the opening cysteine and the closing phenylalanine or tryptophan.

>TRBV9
ASSVGGTDLTEAF
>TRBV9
ASSVLRTEAF
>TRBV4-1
ASSPLPGTLYEQY
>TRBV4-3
ASSQGGSSYNEQF
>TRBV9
ASSFPAGEQETQY
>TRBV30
AWTTHGGSAYNSPLH
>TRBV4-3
ASSQEFTGNYGYT
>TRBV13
ASSLGSRRYEQY
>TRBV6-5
ASSYGGTEAF
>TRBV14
ASSPGVAVDKGETQY
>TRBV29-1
SVEPSGTPSYEQY
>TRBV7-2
ATSLAGGPGDEQY
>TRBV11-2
ASSLEGVFWADTQY
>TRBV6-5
ASSYKGWSSYEQY
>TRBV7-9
ASSSLDEQY
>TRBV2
ASSQSDREVETGELF
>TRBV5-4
ASSLVGGEQY